The clone carrying this T cell receptor (beta chain) showed up just a few times. Its specificity is unknown. The CDR3 is 14 residues long. V was trimmed by 11 bases and J by 2 bases, leaving 13 bases between them. Germline CDR1 and CDR2: SSHAT and FNYEAQ (reference sequence). The source of the sample is a study of T-cell memory formation after mild COVID-19. The wider study: Each donor largely had its own TCR clusters. General study results and limits: Among clones contracting day 15 to 85, CD4/CD8 was balanced, whereas later expanders leaned CD4+. The appearance of some responding clones in pre-infection memory suggested that cross-reactive memory joined.

TCRalpha and TCRbeta libraries used 5'RACE with constant-segment primers and UMIs. TCRdb re-derived calls from the 5' RACE reads in MiXCR, one entry per CDR3 protein. The sample records tens of thousands of distinct CDR3 sequences, around 15% being singletons. The chain couples TRBV7-7 to TRBJ1-6; no definite D call. The receptor's source is a man aged 18-30 years who had mild COVID-19 (a few samples of this study predate the infection). Cell type and time point are not known. Sequencing input: PBMCs or a T cell subset sorted from them (not recorded which). CDR3 in amino acids: CALEMGAYNSPLHF. The CDR3 DNA is TGTGCCCTCGAAATGGGAGCCTATAATTCACCCCTCCACTTT.